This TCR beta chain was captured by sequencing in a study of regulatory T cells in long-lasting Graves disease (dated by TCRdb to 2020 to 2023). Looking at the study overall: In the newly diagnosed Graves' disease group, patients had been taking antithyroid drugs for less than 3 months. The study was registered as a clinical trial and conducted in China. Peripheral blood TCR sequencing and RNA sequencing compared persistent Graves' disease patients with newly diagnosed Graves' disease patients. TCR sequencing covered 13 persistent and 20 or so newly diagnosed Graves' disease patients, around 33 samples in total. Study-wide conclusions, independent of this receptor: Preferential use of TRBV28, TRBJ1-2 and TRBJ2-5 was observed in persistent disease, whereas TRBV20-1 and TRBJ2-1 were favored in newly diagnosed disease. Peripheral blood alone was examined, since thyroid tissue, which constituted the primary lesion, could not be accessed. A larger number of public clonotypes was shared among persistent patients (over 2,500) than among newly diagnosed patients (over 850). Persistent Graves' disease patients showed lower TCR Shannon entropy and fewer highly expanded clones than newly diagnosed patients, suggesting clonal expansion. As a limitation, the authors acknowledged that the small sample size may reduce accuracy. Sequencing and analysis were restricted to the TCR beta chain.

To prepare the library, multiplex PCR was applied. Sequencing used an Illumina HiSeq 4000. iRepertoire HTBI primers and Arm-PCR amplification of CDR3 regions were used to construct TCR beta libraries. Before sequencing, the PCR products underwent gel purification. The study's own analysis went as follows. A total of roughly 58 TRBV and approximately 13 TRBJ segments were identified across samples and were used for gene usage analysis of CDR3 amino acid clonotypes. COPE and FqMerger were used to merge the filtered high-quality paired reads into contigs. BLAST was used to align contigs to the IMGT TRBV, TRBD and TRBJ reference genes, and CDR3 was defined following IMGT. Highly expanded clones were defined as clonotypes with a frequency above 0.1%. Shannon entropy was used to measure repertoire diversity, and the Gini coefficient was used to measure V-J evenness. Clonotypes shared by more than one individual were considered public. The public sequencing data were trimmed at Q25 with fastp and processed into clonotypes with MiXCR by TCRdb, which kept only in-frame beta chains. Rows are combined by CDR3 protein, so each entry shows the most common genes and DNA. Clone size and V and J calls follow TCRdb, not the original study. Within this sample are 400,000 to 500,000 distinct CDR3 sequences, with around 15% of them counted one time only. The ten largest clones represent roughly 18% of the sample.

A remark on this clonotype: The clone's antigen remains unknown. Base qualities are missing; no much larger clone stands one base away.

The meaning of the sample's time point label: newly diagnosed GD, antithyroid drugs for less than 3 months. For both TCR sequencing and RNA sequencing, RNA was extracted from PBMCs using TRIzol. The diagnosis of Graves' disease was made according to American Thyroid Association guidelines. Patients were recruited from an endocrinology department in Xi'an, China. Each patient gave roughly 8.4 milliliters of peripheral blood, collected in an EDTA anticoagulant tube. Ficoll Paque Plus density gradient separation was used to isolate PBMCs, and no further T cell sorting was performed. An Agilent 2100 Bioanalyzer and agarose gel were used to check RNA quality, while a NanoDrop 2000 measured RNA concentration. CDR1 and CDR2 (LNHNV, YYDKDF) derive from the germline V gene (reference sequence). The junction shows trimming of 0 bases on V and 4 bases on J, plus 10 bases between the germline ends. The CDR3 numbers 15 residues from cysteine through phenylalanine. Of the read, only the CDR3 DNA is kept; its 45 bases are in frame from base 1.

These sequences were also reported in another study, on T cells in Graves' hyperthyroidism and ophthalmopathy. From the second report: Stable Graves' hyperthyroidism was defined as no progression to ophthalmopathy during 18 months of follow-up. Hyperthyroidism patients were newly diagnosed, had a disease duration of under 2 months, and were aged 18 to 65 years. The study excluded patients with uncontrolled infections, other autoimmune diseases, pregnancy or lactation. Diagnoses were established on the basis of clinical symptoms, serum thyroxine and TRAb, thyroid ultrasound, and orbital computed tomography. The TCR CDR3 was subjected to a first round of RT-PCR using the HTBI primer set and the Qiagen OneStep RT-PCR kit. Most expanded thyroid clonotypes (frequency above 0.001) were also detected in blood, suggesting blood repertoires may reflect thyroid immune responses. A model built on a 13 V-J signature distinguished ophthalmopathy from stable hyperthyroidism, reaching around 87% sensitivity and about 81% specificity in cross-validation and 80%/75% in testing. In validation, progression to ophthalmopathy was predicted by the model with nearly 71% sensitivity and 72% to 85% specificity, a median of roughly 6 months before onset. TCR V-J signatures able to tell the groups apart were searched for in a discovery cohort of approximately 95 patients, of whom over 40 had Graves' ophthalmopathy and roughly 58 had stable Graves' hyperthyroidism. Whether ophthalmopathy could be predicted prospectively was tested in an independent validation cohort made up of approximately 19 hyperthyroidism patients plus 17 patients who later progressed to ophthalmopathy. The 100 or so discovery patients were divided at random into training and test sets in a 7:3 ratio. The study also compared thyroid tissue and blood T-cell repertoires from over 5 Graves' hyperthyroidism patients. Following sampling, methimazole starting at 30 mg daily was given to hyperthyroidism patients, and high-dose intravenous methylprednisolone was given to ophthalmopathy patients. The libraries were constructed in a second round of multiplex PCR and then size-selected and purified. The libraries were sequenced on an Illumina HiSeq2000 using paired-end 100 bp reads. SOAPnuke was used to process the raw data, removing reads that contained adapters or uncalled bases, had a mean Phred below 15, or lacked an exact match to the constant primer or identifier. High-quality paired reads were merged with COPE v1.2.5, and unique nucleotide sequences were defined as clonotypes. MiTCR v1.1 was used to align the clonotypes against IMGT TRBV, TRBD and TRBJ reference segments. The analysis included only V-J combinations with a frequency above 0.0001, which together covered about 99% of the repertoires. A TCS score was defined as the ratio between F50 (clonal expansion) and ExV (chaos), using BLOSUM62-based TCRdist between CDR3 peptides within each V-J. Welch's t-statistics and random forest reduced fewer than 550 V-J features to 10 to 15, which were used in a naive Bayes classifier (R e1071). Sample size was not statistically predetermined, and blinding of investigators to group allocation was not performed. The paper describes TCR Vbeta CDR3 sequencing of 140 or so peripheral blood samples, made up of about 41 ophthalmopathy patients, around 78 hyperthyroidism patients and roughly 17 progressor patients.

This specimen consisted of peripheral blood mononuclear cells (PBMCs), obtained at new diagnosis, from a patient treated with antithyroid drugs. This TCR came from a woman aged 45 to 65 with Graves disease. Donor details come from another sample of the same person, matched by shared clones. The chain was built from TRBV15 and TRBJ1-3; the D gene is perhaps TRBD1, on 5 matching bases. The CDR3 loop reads CATSRDRGLGNTIYF. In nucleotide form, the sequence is TGTGCCACCAGCAGAGATCGGGGACTCGGAAACACCATATATTTT. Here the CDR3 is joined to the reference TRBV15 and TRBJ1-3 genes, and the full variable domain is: DAMVIQNPRYQVTQFGKPVTLSCSQTLNHNVMYWYQQKSSQAPKLLFHYYDKDFNNEADTPDNFQSRRPNTSFCFLDIRSPGLGDTAMYLCATSRDRGLGNTIYFGEGSWLTVV.